This T cell receptor beta chain derives from a study of shared clonotypes between healthy human individuals. Study context: Researchers assigned three CD4 naive, three CD4 memory, two CD8 naive and one CD8 memory plate to each donor.

The CDR3 contains 16 residues. Germline lookup yields CDR1 MNHEY and CDR2 SMNVEV (reference sequence). V shed 6 bases and J shed 6 bases, with 22 bases lying between them. The investigators split CD4+ cells into a CD45RA+ naive subset and a CD45RA-negative memory subset. Only in-frame clones appear in the TCRdb table, and some are missing; sequencing was by immunoSEQ multiplex PCR. The sample carries 550,000 to 700,000 clones, 73% recorded once. Input material: memory CD4+ T cells sorted from blood. Subset here: CD45RA-negative fraction. The TCR was taken from a woman in her twenties or thirties in good health. J is TRBJ2-3 and V is TRBV27; D might be TRBD1 (7 bases). The CDR3 DNA reads as TGTGCCAGCAGGATGGGGGGACAGTGGTCCCCGGATACGCAGTATTTT. Its translation: CASRMGGQWSPDTQYF.